A single sample is the source of the 3 T cell receptor beta chains below, sequenced in a study of blood T cell repertoires in COVID-19. Assay: immunoSEQ multiplex PCR; the TCRdb copy retains only in-frame clones and omits some. The repertoire holds hundreds of thousands of clones, with 70% to 90% as singletons. The sequencing input was PBMCs or T cells enriched from blood (not recorded which). The receptor source for this set is a young man who had recovered from COVID-19.

This chain links TRBV28 with TRBJ1-1; a possible D gene is TRBD1 (5 bases). V was cut by 6 bases and J by 1 base, with 15 bases left in between. Germline-derived CDR1 and CDR2 are MDHEN and SYDVKM. The CDR3 consists of 15 residues. The CDR3 DNA sequence: TGTGCCAGCAGCCAGGGTGGGCAGGGGAACACTGAAGCTTTCTTT. This encodes CASSQGGQGNTEAFF. Full variable domain (outside the CDR3, taken from reference TRBV28 and TRBJ1-1): DVKVTQSSRYLVKRTGEKVFLECVQDMDHENMFWYRQDPGLGLRLIYFSYDVKMKEKGDIPEGYSVSREKKERFSLILESASTNQTSMYLCASSQGGQGNTEAFFGQGTRLTVV.

This clone was seen a single time. The gene calls are TRBV5-1 and TRBJ1-1, with D unclear. Trimming took 4 bases from V and 7 from J, leaving 14 bases between them. Germline lookup yields CDR1 SGHRS and CDR2 YFSETQ. CDR3 length: 13 residues. The CDR3 DNA follows: TGCGCCAGCAGCGCACCGAGCGGCTTTGAAGCTTTCTTT. It specifies CASSAPSGFEAFF.

The chain combines TRBV10-1 with TRBJ2-7, with TRBD1 as a possible D gene (5 bases). The V and J ends lost 5 bases and 6 bases respectively, with 11 bases between them. Germline CDR1 is WNHNN and CDR2 is SYGVQD (reference sequence). The length of the CDR3 is 12 residues. CDR3 in amino acids: CASSPGQLEQYF. The CDR3, as DNA: TGCGCCAGCAGTCCAGGACAACTCGAGCAGTACTTC.